This T cell receptor beta chain was captured in a study of OX40 agonist ivuxolimab in advanced cancers. The study in broad terms: Ivuxolimab, which targeted the costimulatory receptor OX40 (CD134), was an agonistic, fully human IgG2 monoclonal antibody. Partial responses occurred in three dose-escalation patients, of whom one had hepatocellular carcinoma and two had cutaneous melanoma. The paper covers the monotherapy dose-escalation part of the phase I ivuxolimab trial, which included N of about 50 patients. Prior anti-PD-1, anti-PD-L1 or anti-CTLA-4 therapy was permitted, and about two fifths of dose-escalation patients had received checkpoint inhibitors. Intravenous ivuxolimab was administered to patients every 2 weeks at six dose levels: 0.01, 0.1, 0.3, 1.5, 3 and 10 mg/kg. Of the approximately 54 dose-escalation patients, hepatocellular carcinoma was present in approximately 20, melanoma in approximately 15, renal cell carcinoma in 9 and head and neck cancer in 9. The point of sequencing TCRbeta in the periphery was to test whether ivuxolimab changed TCR sequence diversity and drove clonal T-cell expansion. The dose-escalation cohort was roughly 87% male with a mean age of roughly 60 years, ranging from roughly 20 to 80. The full study reports these points: After ivuxolimab, expanded clones were on average more numerous among CD8+ T cells than among CD4+ T cells. Low levels of normalized T-cell clonal expansion were also seen in some nonresponding patients. In partial responders in the 0.1-3.0 mg/kg groups, normalized peripheral clonal expansion was found to be among the lowest, especially among CD8+ T cells. At doses of 0.1 to 3.0 mg/kg, clonal expansion of both CD4+ and CD8+ T cells in blood was seen between baseline and week 6. Which antigens the clonally expanded peripheral T cells were specific for was not determined.

The CDR3 runs 15 amino acids, cysteine and phenylalanine included. Of the read, only the CDR3 DNA is kept; its 45 bases are in frame from base 1. Per the germline V gene, SGHRS is the CDR1 and YFSETQ is the CDR2. Trimming removed 4 bases from V and 0 bases from J; the gene matches leave 7 bases unexplained. As to this clone: Its antigen is currently not known. Base-call qualities are not available, and no considerably larger clone is one nucleotide away.

For sequencing of the TCRbeta CDR3 region, genomic DNA was extracted from the sorted cells. The immunoSEQ Assay was used for sequencing of TCRbeta CDR3 regions. The immuneACCESS repertoire file appears here via TCRdb, limited to in-frame rearrangements. These files lack a portion of the clones; in checked studies, under half of the deficit traces to unresolved V genes, and the cause of the others is not known. Recorded for this sample are approximately 59,000 clones; 88% of them occurred a single time. The top ten clones comprise approximately 3.4% of the sample. The trial excluded patients who had a history of autoimmune disease or who were on systemic immunosuppression. Peripheral blood for TCR sequencing was collected from all dose cohorts at baseline, on cycle 4 day 1, and on cycle 7 day 1. The samples were drawn from a first-in-human, open-label, multicenter phase I dose-escalation trial of ivuxolimab. Adults with locally advanced or metastatic melanoma, renal cell, hepatocellular, or head and neck squamous cell carcinoma were enrolled in the trial. Before TCR sequencing, CD4+ T cells and CD8+ T cells were sorted from peripheral blood as separate populations.

The sequence links TRBV5-1 to TRBJ2-7, and TRBD1 aligns with 7 junction nucleotides. The clonotype was recovered from an adult with an advanced solid tumor such as melanoma, head and neck, liver or kidney cancer. Source: CD4+ or CD8+ T cells sorted from blood, taken in a trial of the OX40 agonist ivuxolimab. The CDR3 has the sequence CASSPDRRPSYEQYF. The nucleotides are TGCGCCAGCAGCCCGGACAGGCGTCCCTCCTACGAGCAGTACTTC. The entire variable domain, with the stretches around the CDR3 drawn from the reference TRBV5-1 and TRBJ2-7 proteins, is KAGVTQTPRYLIKTRGQQVTLSCSPISGHRSVSWYQQTPGQGLQFLFEYFSETQRNKGNFPGRFSGRQFSNSRSEMNVSTLELGDSALYLCASSPDRRPSYEQYFGPGTRLTVT.